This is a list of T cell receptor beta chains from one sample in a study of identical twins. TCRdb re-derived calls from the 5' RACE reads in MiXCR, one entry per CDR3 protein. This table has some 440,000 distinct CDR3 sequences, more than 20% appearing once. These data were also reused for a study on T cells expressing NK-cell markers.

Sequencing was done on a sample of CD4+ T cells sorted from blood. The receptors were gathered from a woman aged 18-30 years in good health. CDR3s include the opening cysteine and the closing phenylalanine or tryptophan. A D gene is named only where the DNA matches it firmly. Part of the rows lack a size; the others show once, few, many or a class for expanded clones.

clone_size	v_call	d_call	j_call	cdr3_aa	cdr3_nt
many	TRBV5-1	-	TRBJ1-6	CASSSGPQPRNSPLHF	TGCGCCAGCAGCTCCGGGCCGCAGCCGAGAAATTCACCCCTCCACTTT
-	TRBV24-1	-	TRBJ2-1	CATSARGLSNEQFF	TGTGCCACCAGTGCTCGGGGACTGAGCAATGAGCAGTTCTTC
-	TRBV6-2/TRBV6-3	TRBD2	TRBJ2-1	CASSDPSGGVDEQFF	TGTGCCAGCAGTGACCCTAGCGGGGGGGTAGATGAGCAGTTCTTC
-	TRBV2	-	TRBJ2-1	CASSAPRYNEQFF	TGTGCCAGCAGTGCCCCCAGGTACAATGAGCAGTTCTTC
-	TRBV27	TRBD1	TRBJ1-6	CASRDRGAPNRNSPLHF	TGTGCCAGCCGGGACAGGGGCGCTCCGAACAGAAATTCACCCCTCCACTTT
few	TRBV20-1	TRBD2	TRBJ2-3	CSARGGGVDTQYF	TGCAGTGCTAGAGGCGGGGGAGTGGATACGCAGTATTTT
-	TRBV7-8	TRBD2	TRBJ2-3	CASSRRGGTSTDTQYF	TGTGCCAGCAGCCGTCGGGGAGGGACTAGCACAGATACGCAGTATTTT
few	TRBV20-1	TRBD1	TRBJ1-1	CSARDPRGDNTEAFF	TGCAGTGCTAGAGATCCCAGGGGGGATAACACTGAAGCTTTCTTT
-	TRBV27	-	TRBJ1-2	CASSPYRASGYTF	TGTGCCAGCAGTCCGTACAGGGCTAGCGGCTACACCTTC
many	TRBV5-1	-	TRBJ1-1	CASSPGDETEAFF	TGCGCCAGCAGCCCGGGGGATGAGACTGAAGCTTTCTTT
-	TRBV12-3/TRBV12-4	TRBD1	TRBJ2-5	CASSLMTGKQETQYF	TGTGCCAGCAGTTTAATGACAGGGAAACAAGAGACCCAGTACTTC
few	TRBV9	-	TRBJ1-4	CASSVTPTATNEKLFF	TGTGCCAGCAGCGTTACTCCGACAGCAACTAATGAAAAACTGTTTTTT
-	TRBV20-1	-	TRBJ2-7	CSARGSAYYEQYF	TGCAGTGCTAGGGGTTCGGCCTACTACGAGCAGTACTTC
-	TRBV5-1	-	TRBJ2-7	CASSPSMARYEQYF	TGCGCCAGCAGCCCCAGCATGGCCCGCTACGAGCAGTACTTC
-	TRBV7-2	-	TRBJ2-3	CASRGGTGHGGDTQYF	TGTGCCAGCAGGGGAGGGACAGGTCACGGCGGAGATACGCAGTATTTT
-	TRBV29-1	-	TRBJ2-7	CSVESLTYEQYF	TGCAGCGTTGAATCCCTTACTTACGAGCAGTACTTC
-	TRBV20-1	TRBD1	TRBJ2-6	CSARPGQGSGANVLTF	TGCAGTGCTCGACCGGGACAGGGTTCTGGGGCCAACGTCCTGACTTTC
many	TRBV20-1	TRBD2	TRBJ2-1	CSARDYTSGTPQFF	TGCAGTGCTAGAGATTATACTAGCGGGACCCCCCAGTTCTTC
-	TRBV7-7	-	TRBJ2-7	CASSLMEGAYEQYF	TGTGCCAGCAGCTTAATGGAGGGGGCCTACGAGCAGTACTTC
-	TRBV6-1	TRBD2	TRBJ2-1	CASSEIGLAGASSYNEQFF	TGTGCCAGCAGTGAAATAGGGCTAGCGGGGGCCAGCTCCTACAATGAGCAGTTCTTC
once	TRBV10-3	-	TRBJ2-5	CAISGYQGWETQYF	TGTGCCATCAGTGGCTATCAGGGTTGGGAGACCCAGTACTTC
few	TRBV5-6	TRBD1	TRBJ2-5	CASSSATGTETQYF	TGTGCCAGCAGTTCTGCGACAGGGACAGAGACCCAGTACTTC
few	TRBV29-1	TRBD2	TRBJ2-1	CSGHRGWTSGSSYNEQFF	TGCAGCGGACACAGGGGCTGGACTAGCGGGAGTTCCTACAATGAGCAGTTCTTC
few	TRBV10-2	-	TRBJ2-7	CASRRGPIYEQYF	TGCGCCAGCAGGCGGGGGCCGATCTACGAGCAGTACTTC
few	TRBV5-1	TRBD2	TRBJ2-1	CASSLLTSGWGSYNEQFF	TGCGCCAGCAGCCTCCTCACTAGCGGGTGGGGCTCCTACAATGAGCAGTTCTTC
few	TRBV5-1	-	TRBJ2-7	CASSLVSGPGVSYEQYF	TGCGCCAGCAGCTTGGTATCGGGTCCGGGGGTTTCCTACGAGCAGTACTTC
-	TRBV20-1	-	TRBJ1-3	CSASPTRGSGSGNTIYF	TGCAGTGCTAGCCCGACTCGGGGGTCGGGCTCTGGAAACACCATATATTTT
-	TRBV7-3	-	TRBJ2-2	CASSLMGNTGELFF	TGTGCCAGCAGCTTGATGGGGAACACCGGGGAGCTGTTTTTT